Listed below are T cell receptor beta chains from one sample, sequenced in a study of blood T cell repertoires in COVID-19. The repertoire was sequenced with immunoSEQ multiplex PCR; TCRdb's copy has only in-frame clones and lacks some. The table shows 300,000 to 450,000 clones, with approximately 80% occurring only once. The specimen was peripheral blood. Receptors originate from a human donor with acute or convalescent COVID-19. The donor label of this sample is uncertain. The CDR3 runs from the conserved cysteine through the conserved F or W. D genes are given only for firm matches. Clone size is given for some rows only: seen once, a few or many times, or a class if the clone is expanded.

>TRBV29-1|TRBJ1-1|TRBD1|-
TGCAGCGTTCAAATCGACAGGGTGGACACTGAAGCTTTCTTT
CSVQIDRVDTEAFF
>TRBV20-1|TRBJ1-4|-|-
TGCAGTGTAGGAGCGGTGGAAAAACTGTTTTTT
CSVGAVEKLFF
>TRBV6-5|TRBJ1-5|-|-
TGTGCCAGCAGTTCCGCCTATAGCAATCAGCCCCAGCATTTT
CASSSAYSNQPQHF
>TRBV19|TRBJ1-1|-|few
TGTGCCAGTAGTATAACAGTGAACACTGAAGCTTTCTTT
CASSITVNTEAFF
>TRBV30|TRBJ1-6|TRBD1|-
TGTGCCTGGACCCGGGACAGGCCTTCACCCCTCCACTTT
CAWTRDRPSPLHF
>TRBV3-1/TRBV3-2|TRBJ1-2|-|-
TGTGCCAGCGCCAGGGAGGGGAATGGCTACACCTTC
CASAREGNGYTF
>TRBV4-1|TRBJ2-7|TRBD2|-
TGCGCCAGCAGCCCGACTAGCGGGGTCCTTGAGCAGTACTTC
CASSPTSGVLEQYF
>TRBV6-5|TRBJ1-1|-|-
TGTGCCAGCCTCTGGAACACTGAAGCTTTCTTT
CASLWNTEAFF
>TRBV10-2|TRBJ1-1|-|-
TGCGCCAGCAGTGAGGGGGAACATCGGGGAGCTTTCTTT
CASSEGEHRGAFF
>TRBV18|TRBJ2-1|-|-
TGTGCCAGCTCACCACTTGCGGGCTACAATGAGCAGTTCTTC
CASSPLAGYNEQFF
>TRBV29-1|TRBJ1-2|-|-
TGCAGCGTTGATGAGACAGTCTATGGCTACACCTTC
CSVDETVYGYTF
>TRBV24-1|TRBJ2-1|-|-
TGTGCCACCAGTGTTCCAGGGAGGAATGAGCAGTTCTTC
CATSVPGRNEQFF
>TRBV11-3|TRBJ1-1|-|-
TGTGCCAGCAGCTTAAACAGGAACACTGAAGCTTTCTTT
CASSLNRNTEAFF
>TRBV7-8|TRBJ2-6|-|-
TGTGCCAGCAGCTTAGCCACAGTCTCTGGGGCCAACGTCCTGACTTTC
CASSLATVSGANVLTF
>TRBV30|TRBJ1-1|TRBD1|-
TGTGCCTGGAACCGGGACAGGGGGTTCACTGAAGCTTTCTTT
CAWNRDRGFTEAFF
>TRBV7-8|TRBJ1-5|-|-
TGTGCCAGCAGCTTAGAGGGGGGGAATCAGCCCCAGCATTTT
CASSLEGGNQPQHF
>TRBV12-3/TRBV12-4|TRBJ2-1|TRBD2|-
TGTGCCAGCAGTGGACTAGCGGACAATGAGCAGTTCTTC
CASSGLADNEQFF
>TRBV12-3/TRBV12-4|TRBJ1-5|-|-
TGTGCCAGCAGTTTTCTTAGTCAGCCCCAGCATTTT
CASSFLSQPQHF
>TRBV5-4|TRBJ2-1|TRBD1|-
TGTGCCAGCAGCCCCGTCCGGACAGGGGGGTACAATGAGCAGTTCTTC
CASSPVRTGGYNEQFF
>TRBV12-3/TRBV12-4|TRBJ2-1|-|-
TGTGCCAGCAGTTTACGCTCCTACAATGAGCAGTTCTTC
CASSLRSYNEQFF
>TRBV19|TRBJ1-3|TRBD1|-
TGTGCCAGTAGTCCGGGACAGGGCGGAAACACCATATATTTT
CASSPGQGGNTIYF